Listed below are T cell receptor beta chains from one sample, sequenced in a study of T-cell reconstitution after alpha-beta-depleted transplantation in children. TCRdb processed the PCR reads anew with MiXCR; each CDR3 protein has one entry. Among hundreds of thousands of distinct CDR3 sequences listed, roughly 17% were seen once. This material consisted of PBMCs from the stem cell graft donor, taken from the stem cell graft. Source of these receptors: a human donor who donated a stem cell graft to a child with acute myeloid leukemia. CDR3s include the opening cysteine and the closing phenylalanine or tryptophan. The D gene is left open where the match is weak. Clone size, where shown, is once, few, many, or a class for clones that have expanded.

>TRBJ1-2|TRBV7-2|many|TRBD1
CASSLVTGPLTNYGYTF
TGTGCCAGCAGCTTAGTGACAGGGCCTTTGACTAACTATGGCTACACCTTC
>TRBJ1-1|TRBV3-1|-|-
CASSQDRRVEAFF
TGTGCCAGCAGCCAAGATCGGCGGGTTGAAGCTTTCTTT
>TRBJ2-1|TRBV20-1|many|-
CSARAPKEIDNEQFF
TGCAGTGCTAGAGCCCCCAAGGAGATCGACAATGAGCAGTTCTTC
>TRBJ1-2|TRBV20-1|many|-
CSARNSALNYGYTF
TGCAGTGCTAGAAATTCAGCCTTAAACTATGGCTACACCTTC
>TRBJ1-5|TRBV20-1|many|-
CSARGSGGSQPQHF
TGCAGTGCTAGGGGGTCGGGTGGGAGTCAGCCCCAGCATTTT
>TRBJ2-7|TRBV7-9|-|TRBD2
CASSGTRTYEQYF
TGTGCCAGCAGCGGGACTAGAACCTACGAGCAGTACTTC
>TRBJ2-3|TRBV7-2|many|-
CASSNRTDITDTQYF
TGTGCCAGCAGCAACCGGACCGACATCACAGATACGCAGTATTTT
>TRBJ2-5|TRBV27|-|-
CASSMVGYQETQYF
TGTGCCAGCAGTATGGTAGGGTACCAAGAGACCCAGTACTTC
>TRBJ1-1|TRBV7-9|-|-
CASSPFWAEMNTEAFF
TGTGCCAGCAGCCCCTTTTGGGCAGAGATGAACACTGAAGCTTTCTTT
>TRBJ2-2|TRBV30|-|-
CAWSGPGGELFF
TGTGCCTGGAGCGGACCGGGCGGGGAGCTGTTTTTT
>TRBJ2-1|TRBV7-2|many|-
CASSRLYNEQFF
TGTGCCAGCAGCCGCCTTTACAATGAGCAGTTCTTC
>TRBJ1-2|TRBV12-3/TRBV12-4|-|TRBD1
CASRGGTGYGYTF
TGTGCCAGCAGGGGGGGGACAGGTTATGGCTACACCTTC
>TRBJ2-1|TRBV5-1|many|TRBD1
CASSRQGSVEQFF
TGCGCCAGCAGCAGACAGGGGAGTGTTGAGCAGTTCTTC
>TRBJ2-3|TRBV5-1|few|-
CASSFQLETDTQYF
TGCGCCAGCAGCTTCCAGCTTGAGACAGATACGCAGTATTTT
>TRBJ2-7|TRBV12-5|many|-
CASGLRVEQYF
TGTGCTAGTGGTTTAAGGGTTGAGCAGTACTTC
>TRBJ2-5|TRBV12-3/TRBV12-4|many|-
CASSPSGSQETQYF
TGTGCCAGCAGTCCCTCTGGGAGTCAAGAGACCCAGTACTTC
>TRBJ2-7|TRBV6-1|-|TRBD1
CASSILTGPYEQYF
TGTGCCAGCAGCATTTTGACAGGGCCCTACGAGCAGTACTTC
>TRBJ2-3|TRBV25-1|few|-
CASSEPGRIVAGTDTQYF
TGTGCCAGCAGTGAGCCAGGGCGTATAGTTGCAGGCACAGATACGCAGTATTTT
>TRBJ1-5|TRBV20-1|many|TRBD1
CSATRGNSVGNQPQHF
TGCAGTGCTACCAGGGGGAATTCGGTGGGAAATCAGCCCCAGCATTTT
>TRBJ2-1|TRBV7-9|-|-
CASSFGATEQFF
TGTGCCAGCAGCTTCGGGGCAACTGAGCAGTTCTTC
>TRBJ1-2|TRBV20-1|many|-
CSARDERYLIRTHYGYTF
TGCAGTGCTAGAGATGAGCGGTACCTGATCCGGACCCACTATGGCTACACCTTC
>TRBJ1-6|TRBV5-1|few|-
CASSFQGRDSPLHF
TGCGCCAGCAGCTTTCAGGGGAGGGATTCACCCCTCCACTTT
>TRBJ1-1|TRBV11-2|-|-
CASSLHPKNTEAFF
TGTGCCAGCAGCTTGCACCCAAAGAACACTGAAGCTTTCTTT
>TRBJ1-2|TRBV28|few|TRBD1
CASSTAGGLYGYTF
TGTGCCAGCAGTACCGCAGGGGGCCTCTATGGCTACACCTTC
>TRBJ2-2|TRBV24-1|few|-
CATMKGGTGELFF
TGTGCCACCATGAAAGGGGGCACCGGGGAGCTGTTTTTT
>TRBJ2-1|TRBV4-3|-|-
CASSQDLSEASTEFF
TGCGCCAGCAGCCAAGACCTAAGTGAGGCTTCTACGGAGTTCTTC
>TRBJ1-2|TRBV20-1|many|-
CSASTGVIDGYTF
TGCAGTGCTTCAACCGGGGTTATAGATGGCTACACCTTC
>TRBJ2-3|TRBV6-1|many|TRBD1
CASSPWTGAEDTQYF
TGTGCCAGCAGTCCCTGGACAGGGGCCGAGGATACGCAGTATTTT
>TRBJ2-4|TRBV2|-|TRBD2
CATPVGGENIQYF
TGTGCCACCCCAGTCGGGGGGGAAAACATTCAGTACTTC
>TRBJ2-4|TRBV12-3/TRBV12-4|few|-
CASSFGTYLAKNIQYF
TGTGCCAGCAGTTTCGGGACATACCTAGCCAAAAACATTCAGTACTTC
>TRBJ2-5|TRBV5-6|many|TRBD1
CASSLTVGTAAGETQYF
TGTGCCAGCAGCTTAACAGTGGGGACAGCGGCTGGGGAGACCCAGTACTTC
>TRBJ2-3|TRBV12-3/TRBV12-4|many|-
CASSVSSGVDTQYF
TGTGCCAGCAGTGTATCCTCAGGGGTCGATACGCAGTATTTT
>TRBJ1-5|TRBV6-5|-|-
CASSYTLEWNSNQPQHF
TGTGCCAGCAGTTACACCTTGGAGTGGAATAGCAATCAGCCCCAGCATTTT
>TRBJ1-5|TRBV7-9|-|-
CASSLEGVQHF
TGTGCCAGCAGCTTAGAGGGGGTCCAGCATTTT
>TRBJ1-1|TRBV5-1|-|-
CASSLNSALNTEAFF
TGCGCCAGCAGCTTGAACAGTGCCTTGAACACTGAAGCTTTCTTT
>TRBJ1-5|TRBV20-1|-|-
CSAVGTGSNQPQHF
TGCAGTGCTGTCGGGACGGGGAGCAATCAGCCCCAGCATTTT
>TRBJ2-7|TRBV15|many|-
CATSRGAEEQYF
TGTGCCACCAGCAGAGGAGCGGAAGAGCAGTACTTC
>TRBJ1-1|TRBV20-1|many|TRBD1
CSASGQTVRAFF
TGCAGTGCTTCGGGACAGACGGTGCGAGCTTTCTTT
>TRBJ1-4|TRBV12-3/TRBV12-4|-|-
CASSLRDRGVNEKLFF
TGTGCCAGCAGTTTGAGGGACCGCGGTGTTAATGAAAAACTGTTTTTT
>TRBJ2-7|TRBV6-1|many|-
CATFKGVVGSYEQYF
TGTGCCACCTTTAAAGGGGTTGTAGGCTCCTACGAGCAGTACTTC
>TRBJ1-6|TRBV20-1|few|TRBD1
CSARDPTGQAINSPLHF
TGCAGTGCTAGAGACCCCACTGGACAGGCCATTAATTCACCCCTCCACTTT
>TRBJ1-5|TRBV20-1|many|TRBD1
CSAWPGQDLSPQHF
TGCAGTGCTTGGCCAGGACAGGACCTAAGCCCCCAGCATTTT
>TRBJ1-6|TRBV6-1|-|-
CASSSRAAGDSPLHF
TGTGCCAGCAGCTCGCGGGCAGCCGGGGATTCACCCCTCCACTTT
>TRBJ2-3|TRBV20-1|many|TRBD2
CSAKGALAGGPRATDTQYF
TGCAGTGCCAAGGGTGCACTAGCGGGGGGGCCCCGTGCCACAGATACGCAGTATTTT
>TRBJ2-7|TRBV9|many|TRBD1
CASSVLSDRGLYEQYF
TGTGCCAGCAGCGTTCTATCAGACAGGGGCCTATACGAGCAGTACTTC
>TRBJ2-3|TRBV20-1|few|TRBD2
CSARTSGGPIPLRSTDTQYF
TGCAGTGCTAGGACTAGCGGGGGGCCCATTCCCCTAAGGAGCACAGATACGCAGTATTTT
>TRBJ2-1|TRBV5-1|few|TRBD2
CASETGTSGGPGNEQFF
TGCGCCAGCGAAACCGGGACTAGCGGGGGGCCAGGGAATGAGCAGTTCTTC
>TRBJ1-4|TRBV4-3|-|-
CATAQFATNEKLFF
TGCGCCACGGCCCAATTTGCAACTAATGAAAAACTGTTTTTT
>TRBJ1-4|TRBV10-3|-|-
CAISDNWEDNGEKLFF
TGTGCCATCAGTGATAACTGGGAGGACAACGGCGAAAAACTGTTTTTT
>TRBJ1-2|TRBV6-5|-|TRBD1
CASSSGGAIRYGYTF
TGTGCCAGCAGCTCAGGGGGCGCAATCCGGTATGGCTACACCTTC
>TRBJ1-1|TRBV7-2|many|-
CASSLSRTNTEAFF
TGTGCCAGCAGCTTATCCAGAACAAACACTGAAGCTTTCTTT